These T cell receptor beta chains were read from a single sample in a study of blood T cell repertoires in COVID-19. Produced via immunoSEQ multiplex PCR; TCRdb's table is partial and in-frame only. The sample shows under 300,000 clones, roughly 86% of them seen only once. The sequenced sample consisted of PBMCs or T cells enriched from blood (not recorded which). The receptors stem from a woman aged 60 to 75 who had recovered from COVID-19. Each CDR3 is given with its conserved first and last residue. D genes are given only for firm matches. Size values are once, few and many counts, or a class for expanded clones, and some rows have none.

DNA: TGTGCCAGCAGTCCTCGTGGCAGGGTCTCCTACGAGCAGTACTTC; CDR3: CASSPRGRVSYEQYF; size: -; J: TRBJ2-7; V: TRBV7-9; D: -
DNA: TGCAGCGCCGTACGACAGGGGGGAACTGAAGCTTTCTTT; CDR3: CSAVRQGGTEAFF; size: -; J: TRBJ1-1; V: TRBV29-1; D: TRBD1
DNA: TGCGCCAGCAGCTTAGAACCGGGACAGGGAAGAAAACTGTTTTTT; CDR3: CASSLEPGQGRKLFF; size: few; J: TRBJ1-4; V: TRBV5-1; D: TRBD1
DNA: TGTGCCACCAGCAGAGAGGTGGCGGGAGGGGAGAGGGAGACCCAGTACTTC; CDR3: CATSREVAGGERETQYF; size: -; J: TRBJ2-5; V: TRBV15; D: TRBD2
DNA: TGTGCCAGTAGTATGCAACAGGGCAATCAGCCCCAGCATTTT; CDR3: CASSMQQGNQPQHF; size: -; J: TRBJ1-5; V: TRBV19; D: -
DNA: TGTGCCAGCAGTTCTTCACAGGGGGACAATCAGCCCCAGCATTTT; CDR3: CASSSSQGDNQPQHF; size: -; J: TRBJ1-5; V: TRBV6-5; D: TRBD1
DNA: TGCGCCAGCAGCCAAGAACGGCGGGGGGCCGTTTACGAGCAGTACTTC; CDR3: CASSQERRGAVYEQYF; size: -; J: TRBJ2-7; V: TRBV4-1; D: TRBD2
DNA: TGTGCCATTGTCGGGATGGATAATGAAAAACTGTTTTTT; CDR3: CAIVGMDNEKLFF; size: -; J: TRBJ1-4; V: TRBV6-5; D: -
DNA: TGTGCCAGCAGCTTAGTTGGGCAGGAAGCCTCCTACGAGCAGTACTTC; CDR3: CASSLVGQEASYEQYF; size: -; J: TRBJ2-7; V: TRBV11-2; D: -
DNA: TGTGCCACCGCGGCCAGCGGGAGCCGGATAGGCGAGCAGTTCTTC; CDR3: CATAASGSRIGEQFF; size: -; J: TRBJ2-1; V: TRBV5-4; D: TRBD2
DNA: TGTGCCAGCAGCCAAGTTTTGCTAGCGGGGGGAATGGAAGAGACCCAGTACTTC; CDR3: CASSQVLLAGGMEETQYF; size: -; J: TRBJ2-5; V: TRBV3-1/TRBV3-2; D: TRBD2
DNA: TGTGCCAGCAGCGTCGACGTCGGGGAAACGGATACGCAGTATTTT; CDR3: CASSVDVGETDTQYF; size: -; J: TRBJ2-3; V: TRBV9; D: -
DNA: TGTGCCAGCAGCCAGACAGGGGGGAACACTGAAGCTTTCTTT; CDR3: CASSQTGGNTEAFF; size: -; J: TRBJ1-1; V: TRBV7-9; D: TRBD1
DNA: TGTGCCAGCAGTCTCGGGGGAGGTTCACCCCTCCACTTT; CDR3: CASSLGGGSPLHF; size: -; J: TRBJ1-6; V: TRBV2; D: -
DNA: TGTGCCAGCAGCTTAGGCCTGTACGAGCAGTACTTC; CDR3: CASSLGLYEQYF; size: -; J: TRBJ2-7; V: TRBV13; D: -
DNA: TGTGCCAGCAGGGCCGGGACTAGCGTAAACATTCAGTACTTC; CDR3: CASRAGTSVNIQYF; size: few; J: TRBJ2-4; V: TRBV2; D: TRBD2
DNA: TGTGCCAGCAGCCAAGTCGACTCAACTAATGAAAAACTGTTTTTT; CDR3: CASSQVDSTNEKLFF; size: -; J: TRBJ1-4; V: TRBV14; D: -
DNA: TGTGCCAGCACCCTAGGTTATACAGATACGCAGTATTTT; CDR3: CASTLGYTDTQYF; size: once; J: TRBJ2-3; V: TRBV2; D: -
DNA: TGCGCCAGCAGGAAAGGACTAGGAGAAAGTGATGAGCAGTTCTTC; CDR3: CASRKGLGESDEQFF; size: -; J: TRBJ2-1; V: TRBV5-1; D: TRBD2
DNA: TGTGCCAGCAGCGCCCGAGAGGCCCCCTACAATGAGCAGTTCTTC; CDR3: CASSAREAPYNEQFF; size: -; J: TRBJ2-1; V: TRBV11-3; D: -
DNA: TGTGCCAGCAGCCGAGCGGGACAGGGGAGGGGGCCCCAGCATTTT; CDR3: CASSRAGQGRGPQHF; size: -; J: TRBJ1-5; V: TRBV5-6; D: TRBD1
DNA: TGTGCCACCAGTGACCCCGGGACAGGGAATCAGCCCCAGCATTTT; CDR3: CATSDPGTGNQPQHF; size: -; J: TRBJ1-5; V: TRBV24-1; D: TRBD1
DNA: TGTGCCAGCAGTCTGCGACAGGGCTATGGCTACACCTTC; CDR3: CASSLRQGYGYTF; size: few; J: TRBJ1-2; V: TRBV2; D: TRBD1